Each of the 20 T cell receptor beta chains below was sequenced from the same sample in a study of shared clonotypes between healthy human individuals (dated by TCRdb to about 2020). To prepare the library, the immunoSEQ multiplex PCR assay was applied. TCRdb's version of the immuneACCESS table is confined to in-frame rearrangements and falls short of the full clone set. An unresolved V gene accounts for under half of the shortfall where checked; the remainder is of unknown origin. The sample table holds a few hundred thousand clones, of which around 77% were seen once. In total, the top ten clones hold about 12% of the sample. The sequenced sample consisted of PBMCs. These receptor sequences come from a woman aged 40 to 49 in good health. Some clones in this sample may be carry-over from other donors' samples.

This clone was seen only once. This chain joins TRBV28 and TRBJ1-5; possibly TRBD1 for D (5 bases). CDR3 length: 16 residues. Germline V lookup: CDR1 MDHEN, CDR2 SYDVKM. Trimming took 3 bases from V and 11 from J, leaving 23 bases between them. Here the CDR3 DNA reads TGTGCCAGCAGTTTGGCCCGGGGGGACGGAATCTACTCCCAGCATTTT. It specifies CASSLARGDGIYSQHF.

This clone was recorded a few times. The CDR3 loop is CASSAGKRGNQPQHF. In nucleotides, the CDR3 is TGTGCCAGCAGTGCAGGGAAACGGGGAAATCAGCCCCAGCATTTT. The chain links TRBV28 to TRBJ1-5, with D maybe TRBD1 (5 bases). Looked up from germline, CDR1 is MDHEN and CDR2 is SYDVKM. V gave up 5 bases and J gave up 4 bases, with 15 bases separating them. This CDR3 has 15 amino acids.

This clone showed up just once. The V and J genes are TRBV7-9 and TRBJ2-7; D may be TRBD1 (6 bases). Per the germline V gene, CDR1 is SEHNR and CDR2 is FQNEAQ (reference sequence). The CDR3 loop spans 14 amino acids. V was pared by 0 bases and J by 6 bases, with 12 bases between. The CDR3 loop reads CASSLAGAVSEQYF. The CDR3 DNA reads TGTGCCAGCAGCTTAGCGGGGGCAGTCTCCGAGCAGTACTTC.

V usage is TRBV15 and J usage is TRBJ2-7, with D unresolved. Germline values: CDR1 LNHNV, CDR2 YYDKDF (reference sequence). The V gene lost 4 bases and the J gene lost 5 bases, with 12 bases spanning the gap. The CDR3 totals 13 residues. The CDR3: CATSNLLRDEQYF. CDR3 bases: TGTGCCACCAGCAACCTCCTGCGAGACGAGCAGTACTTC.

In its sample, this clone was seen once. V is TRBV11-2 and J is TRBJ2-2; 7 bases map to TRBD2. Germline V CDR1 and CDR2: SGHAT, FQNNGV. This CDR3 spans 17 amino acids. The V segment lost 1 base and the J segment 0 bases; nucleotides outside the gene matches: 5. The CDR3 protein is CASSLVSGTTNTGELFF. The DNA for the CDR3 is TGTGCCAGCAGCTTAGTCTCCGGGACTACGAACACCGGGGAGCTGTTTTTT.

The chain carries TRBV4-3 and TRBJ2-2; D remains unclear. Trimming removed 4 bases at V and 1 base at J, with 13 bases between. This CDR3 comprises 16 residues. Per germline, CDR1 LGHNA and CDR2 YSLEER. CDR3 sequence: CASSRTTVRNTGELFF. In DNA form, the CDR3 reads TGCGCCAGCAGCCGGACGACTGTCAGGAACACCGGGGAGCTGTTTTTT.

To note about this clone: A far larger clone differs by one base, so this is likely a read error. This chain uses TRBV19 with TRBJ2-3; no definite D call. Germline V CDR1 and CDR2: LNHDA, SQIVND (reference sequence). The CDR3 length is 13 residues. Written as DNA, the CDR3 is TGTGCCTGTAGTCCTCGGACGGAAGGGACGCAGTATTTT. Amino acid sequence: CACSPRTEGTQYF.

The chain uses TRBV21-1 and TRBJ2-7; the table's D call, TRBD1, has no DNA check behind it. TRBV21-1 represents a pseudogene. This CDR3 comprises 12 residues. This chain's CDR3 is CARKDSSYEQYF. CDR3 coding DNA: TGTGCCAGGAAGGACAGCTCCTACGAGCAGTACTTC.

V is TRBV7-8 and J is TRBJ1-2, with TRBD1 identical over 9 bases. V lost 0 bases to trimming and J lost 1 base; unmatched junction nucleotides: 6. This CDR3 spans 17 amino acids. Germline CDR1 is SGHVS and CDR2 is FQNEAQ. This CDR3 reads CASSLARTGADNYGYTF. DNA of the CDR3: TGTGCCAGCAGCTTAGCCAGGACAGGGGCTGATAACTATGGCTACACCTTC.

The V call is TRBV5-1, the J call TRBJ2-7; 7 nucleotides match TRBD2. The CDR3 is made up of 15 amino acids. The germline gives CDR1 SGHRS, CDR2 YFSETQ. V was clipped by 4 bases and J by 0 bases; unmatched bases: 7. DNA for the CDR3: TGCGCCAGCAGCCCACCCGGGACTACCTCCTACGAGCAGTACTTC. Translating gives CASSPPGTTSYEQYF. The complete variable domain, with remaining parts taken from reference TRBV5-1 and TRBJ2-7, reads KAGVTQTPRYLIKTRGQQVTLSCSPISGHRSVSWYQQTPGQGLQFLFEYFSETQRNKGNFPGRFSGRQFSNSRSEMNVSTLELGDSALYLCASSPPGTTSYEQYFGPGTRLTVT.

This clone showed up many times. Other DNA sequences in the sample encode the same CDR3. The chain links TRBV11-2 to TRBJ2-5; 14 bases are shared with TRBD2. The CDR3 runs 15 residues. Germline V CDR1 and CDR2: SGHAT, FQNNGV. The junction had 8 bases not matched to a gene; V was cut back by 6 bases and J by 8 bases. DNA of the CDR3: TGTGCCAGCAGTATCGCGGGACTAGCGGGAGACACCCAGTACTTC. Residues: CASSIAGLAGDTQYF.

The V call is TRBV11-2, the J call TRBJ2-7, with TRBD2 matching over 11 bases. This CDR3 spans 15 amino acids. J lost 6 bases, V lost 7 bases, and 11 bases had no gene match. Per the germline V gene, CDR1 is SGHAT and CDR2 is FQNNGV. CDR3 bases: TGTGCCAGCACCCCATTGACTAGCGGGACATCCGAGCAGTACTTC. Protein: CASTPLTSGTSEQYF.

The chain carries TRBV27 and TRBJ1-1; D is perhaps TRBD1 (5 bases). Germline loops: CDR1 MNHEY, CDR2 SMNVEV (reference sequence). Trimming pared 3 bases from V and 5 bases from J, leaving 10 bases between. CDR3 length: 13 amino acids. The CDR3 loop reads CASSFRGETEAFF. The CDR3 nucleotides are TGTGCCAGCAGTTTTAGGGGTGAAACTGAAGCTTTCTTT.

Worth noting for this clone: A far larger clone is one base from this, pointing to a likely read error. Other DNA sequences in this sample translate to the same CDR3. The genes are TRBV18 and TRBJ1-1; 9 positions agree with TRBD1. Per the germline V gene, CDR1 is KGHSH and CDR2 is LQKENI. The CDR3 is 13 amino acids. The CDR3 region is CASSPGQGTEAFF. The CDR3, as DNA: TGCGCCAGCTCCCCGGGACAGGGCACTGAAGCTTTCTTT.

The rearrangement joins TRBV6-1 to TRBJ1-5; D unclear. The germline gives CDR1 MNHNS, CDR2 SASEGT. Trimming shortened V by 2 bases and J by 1 base, and 12 bases separated the two germline ends. The CDR3 loop spans 16 amino acids. The CDR3 loop is CASSESQASSNQPQHF. The CDR3 nucleotides read TGTGCCAGCAGTGAAAGCCAGGCTTCAAGCAATCAGCCCCAGCATTTT.

The genes are TRBV9 and TRBJ1-1; D not resolved. The CDR3 runs 13 residues. V shed 4 bases and J shed 6 bases, with 13 bases lying between them. Germline CDR1 SGDLS, CDR2 YYNGEE. The CDR3 DNA follows: TGTGCCAGCAGCCCCCTATCTTTGGCTGAAGCTTTCTTT. It yields the protein CASSPLSLAEAFF.

The chain links TRBV30 to TRBJ2-1; possibly TRBD1 or TRBD2 for D (6 bases each). CDR3 length: 15 residues. Trimming removed 3 bases at V and 0 bases at J, with 12 bases between. CDR1 is GTSNPN and CDR2 is SVGIG in the germline V gene (reference sequence). The CDR3 sequence is CAWSAGHPSYNEQFF. The DNA for the CDR3 is TGTGCCTGGAGCGCGGGACACCCCTCCTACAATGAGCAGTTCTTC.

The chain carries TRBV7-7 and TRBJ2-5; possibly TRBD2 for D (5 bases). The J call may be in error: the DNA end matches TRBJ2-7 better. Germline lookup yields CDR1 SSHAT and CDR2 FNYEAQ (reference sequence). This CDR3 region has 15 residues. CDR3 DNA sequence: TGTGCCAGCAGCTTATTGGCGGGTTGGTCCTACGAGCAGTACTTC. Encoded protein: CASSLLAGWSYEQYF.

This clone was detected once. The chain joins TRBV6-1 to TRBJ1-5; possibly TRBD1 for D (5 bases). The CDR3 loop spans 15 amino acids. Deletions cut 4 bases from V and 0 bases from J, with 10 bases between. Germline CDR1 is MNHNS and CDR2 is SASEGT. The CDR3 nucleotides are TGTGCCAGCAGTGGGGGGACGGATAGCAATCAGCCCCAGCATTTT. Protein product: CASSGGTDSNQPQHF.

The V and J genes are TRBV6-6 and TRBJ1-1; D gene ambiguous. The CDR3 is 11 amino acids. Trimming left V 7 bases short and J 9 bases short, with 12 bases between. Germline V gene lookup returns CDR1 MNHNY and CDR2 SVGAGI (reference sequence). This CDR3 is CASTETTKAFF. The CDR3 DNA reads TGTGCCAGCACCGAGACCACAAAAGCTTTCTTT.